This T cell receptor (beta chain) came from a study of somatic mutations in cytotoxic T cells in rheumatoid arthritis. Turning to the study itself: T-cell populations stained with V beta antibodies were in some cases flow-sorted at nearly 100% purity, including V beta1+ cells that were sequenced for TCRB. Overall study findings and caveats: Antigens bound by the expanded CD8+ clones were not identified.

On this clone itself: Its antigen remains unknown.

The CDR3 runs to 13 residues. V was pared by 1 base and J by 11 bases, with 6 bases of the junction left unmatched. CDR1 is SGHNT, CDR2 YYREEE, per germline (reference sequence). The repertoire was sequenced with immunoSEQ multiplex PCR; TCRdb's copy has only in-frame clones and lacks some. The sample includes 15,000 or so clones, about 77% of them seen just once. V gene TRBV5-4 combines with J gene TRBJ1-1; 9 bases are a match to TRBD1. This clonotype was obtained from an adult with rheumatoid arthritis. The specimen sequenced was CD8+ T cells sorted from blood. The CDR3 DNA reads as TGTGCCAGCAGCTTGTTGTCAGACAGGGGGGCTTTCTTT. This gives the protein CASSLLSDRGAFF.